The present T cell receptor (beta chain) was sequenced within a study of T cell changes during pregnancy in multiple sclerosis (dated by TCRdb to the late 2010s). Context from the whole study: Changes in the T cell repertoire over the course of pregnancy were examined in this study in women with multiple sclerosis.

The receptor library was made with the immunoSEQ multiplex PCR assay. As stored in TCRdb, this immuneACCESS dataset retains in-frame rearrangements with V and J assigned. A fraction of the clones does not appear; measured against another copy, unresolved V genes explain less than half of the discrepancy, and the remainder lacks a known reason. Present in this sample are around 38,000 clones, roughly nine tenths of which were seen just once. The ten largest make up around 5.5% of the sample. V trim: 5 bases; J trim: 3 bases; unmatched bases: 4. The cysteine opens and the phenylalanine closes a CDR3 of 13 amino acids. The sequence is cut down to CDR3 DNA, 39 bases in frame from base 1. The germline V gene sets CDR1 to MDHEN and CDR2 to SYDVKM. In this sample, this clone turned up once. Its cognate antigen has yet to be identified. Per-base qualities were not stored, and no clone one base away is much larger.

The chain links TRBV28 with TRBJ2-7, with 7 bases aligning to TRBD2. This TCR was sampled from a female donor with multiple sclerosis, enrolled in a pregnancy study. The starting material was CD8+ T cells from peripheral blood mononuclear cells, obtained in the third trimester of pregnancy. Here the CDR3 is given as CASSAAGRYEQYF. The sequenced DNA: TGTGCCAGCAGTGCAGCGGGACGCTACGAGCAGTACTTC.